The clone carrying this T cell receptor (beta chain) was counted a single time. The entry originates in a study of T cell changes during pregnancy in multiple sclerosis. The V gene's germline CDR1 is SEHNR and CDR2 FQNEAQ (reference sequence). The CDR3 is 15 amino acids. The J segment lost 5 bases and the V segment lost 2 bases, leaving 8 bases of the junction unmatched. The assay was immunoSEQ multiplex PCR, and TCRdb's table has in-frame clones only and misses some. The sample has 100,000 or so clones, 94% seen once. This sequence was found in a female donor with multiple sclerosis, enrolled in a pregnancy study. The sequences come from peripheral blood, collected before pregnancy. The chain links TRBV7-9 to TRBJ2-7, with TRBD1 identical over 8 bases. This chain's CDR3 is CASSLRAGQGHEQYF. The CDR3 DNA reads TGTGCCAGCAGCTTACGGGCAGGACAGGGCCACGAGCAGTACTTC. Variable domain in full (rest from reference TRBV7-9 and TRBJ2-7): DTGVSQNPRHKITKRGQNVTFRCDPISEHNRLYWYRQTLGQGPEFLTYFQNEAQLEKSRLLSDRFSAERPKGSFSTLEIQRTEQGDSAMYLCASSLRAGQGHEQYFGPGTRLTVT.